Each of the 15 T cell receptor beta chains below was sequenced from the same sample in a study of cytomegalovirus exposure and HLA in healthy donors. Assay used: immunoSEQ multiplex PCR; TCRdb lists only in-frame clones, some missing. The sample carries roughly 150,000 clones, around nine tenths recorded once. Sequenced input: PBMCs. Every receptor here comes from a young man in good health and CMV-seronegative.

The chain joins TRBV6-5 to TRBJ1-2, with D possibly matching TRBD1 (5 bases). The germline V gene encodes CDR1 MNHEY and CDR2 SVGAGI. V was trimmed by 0 bases and J by 5 bases, leaving 10 bases between them. The CDR3 loop spans 14 amino acids. The DNA of the CDR3 is TGTGCCAGCAGTTACTCGCGGGGGTTTTATGGCTACACCTTC. Amino acid sequence: CASSYSRGFYGYTF.

This rearrangement joins TRBV27 to TRBJ2-7; a weak D match, TRBD1 (6 bases). The germline CDR1 and CDR2 sequences are MNHEY and SMNVEV (reference sequence). V shed 3 bases and J shed 2 bases, with 11 bases lying between them. CDR3 length: 14 amino acids. CDR3 coding DNA: TGTGCCAGCAGTTTTTCCCGGGACACCTACGAGCAGTACTTC. This translates into CASSFSRDTYEQYF.

The chain uses TRBV28 and TRBJ2-7; 8 nucleotides line up with TRBD1. The germline V gene has CDR1 MDHEN and CDR2 SYDVKM. V gave up 7 bases and J gave up 4 bases; unmatched junction bases: 12. This CDR3 region has 15 residues. This CDR3 is CASTKIGQGGYEQYV. The CDR3, as DNA: TGTGCCAGCACCAAGATCGGACAGGGAGGTTACGAGCAGTACGTC.

As concerns this clone: The sample carries other DNA sequences with the same CDR3. CDR3 loop: CASSEQGANTGELFF. CDR3 coding DNA: TGTGCCAGCAGTGAACAGGGGGCGAACACCGGGGAGCTGTTTTTT. This chain links TRBV2 with TRBJ2-2, with 7 nucleotides matching TRBD1. With V trimmed by 2 bases and J by 0 bases, 0 bases remained unmatched. Germline CDR1 is SNHLY and CDR2 is FYNNEI. The CDR3 sequence is 15 residues long. The whole variable domain, remainder taken from reference TRBV2 and TRBJ2-2, is EPEVTQTPSHQVTQMGQEVILRCVPISNHLYFYWYRQILGQKVEFLVSFYNNEISEKSEIFDDQFSVERPDGSNFTLKIRSTKLEDSAMYFCASSEQGANTGELFFGEGSRLTVL.

This sequence joins TRBV6-6 and TRBJ1-3; 11 nucleotides align to TRBD1. V was clipped by 6 bases and J by 3 bases; unmatched bases: 7. Germline V CDR1 and CDR2: MNHNY, SVGAGI (reference sequence). This CDR3 region has 16 residues. The CDR3: CASRADRGRRGNTIYF. Written as DNA, the CDR3 is TGTGCCAGCAGGGCGGACAGGGGGCGCCGTGGAAACACCATATATTTT.

This chain links TRBV7-2 with TRBJ1-2; D is ambiguous. V lost 2 bases and J lost 4, with 14 bases in between. Germline assignment: CDR1 SGHTA and CDR2 FQGNSA. This CDR3 spans 15 amino acids. The CDR3 sequence: CASSLTYGVLYGYTF. DNA for the CDR3: TGTGCCAGCAGCTTAACGTACGGGGTTCTCTATGGCTACACCTTC.

The V and J genes are TRBV7-6 and TRBJ2-2; D call uncertain. The CDR3 is 15 residues long. Per germline, CDR1 SGHVS and CDR2 FNYEAQ. With 6 bases removed from V and 1 base from J, the gap between germline ends came to 12 bases. CDR3: CASSPGQKNTGELFF. Here the CDR3 DNA reads TGTGCCAGCAGTCCCGGTCAAAAGAACACCGGGGAGCTGTTTTTT. Looking up the rest from reference TRBV7-6 and TRBJ2-2 gives the full variable domain: GAGVSQSPRYKVTKRGQDVALRCDPISGHVSLYWYRQALGQGPEFLTYFNYEAQQDKSGLPNDRFSAERPEGSISTLTIQRTEQRDSAMYRCASSPGQKNTGELFFGEGSRLTVL.

This clone has only one observation. The chain employs TRBV4-1 and TRBJ1-1; D is uncertain. Germline V gives CDR1 MGHRA, CDR2 YSYEKL. Trimming pared 7 bases from V and 0 bases from J, leaving 9 bases between. This CDR3 has 13 residues. The CDR3 nucleotides read TGCGCCAGCAACCACGGGGTGAACACTGAAGCTTTCTTT. Residues: CASNHGVNTEAFF.

The chain combines TRBV6-1 with TRBJ2-3; the D gene is possibly TRBD2 (5 bases). V was trimmed by 7 bases and J by 6 bases, leaving 14 bases between them. Germline V CDR1 and CDR2: MNHNS, SASEGT. The CDR3 length is 13 residues. The CDR3 protein is CASTPSQRDTQYF. DNA of the CDR3: TGTGCCAGCACCCCTTCCCAGCGGGATACGCAGTATTTT.

The chain combines TRBV7-9 with TRBJ1-1; the D is unclear. Trimming removed 5 bases at V and 12 bases at J, with 16 bases between. The CDR3 spans 12 residues. CDR1 SEHNR and CDR2 FQNEAQ come from the germline V gene (reference sequence). CDR3 protein: CASSIDSDDSFF. The CDR3 coding sequence is TGTGCCAGCAGCATTGACTCGGATGACTCTTTCTTT.

The chain carries TRBV7-9 and TRBJ2-7; 8 bases fit TRBD1. Germline CDR1 and CDR2: SEHNR and FQNEAQ (reference sequence). The V and J ends lost 3 bases and 4 bases, in that order; junction bases with no gene match: 8. This CDR3 region has 15 residues. CDR3 loop: CASSLRTGSFYEQYV. For the CDR3, the DNA is TGTGCCAGCAGCTTGAGGACAGGGTCGTTTTACGAGCAGTACGTC.

The sample holds one count of this clone. V gene TRBV28 combines with J gene TRBJ2-7, with a tentative D call TRBD1 (6 bases). CDR1 is MDHEN and CDR2 is SYDVKM in the germline V gene. Trimming stripped 6 bases from V and 0 bases from J, with 12 bases between. This CDR3 is built from 14 residues. The CDR3 loop reads CASRPRDNSYEQYV. CDR3 DNA: TGTGCCAGCAGGCCCCGGGACAACTCCTACGAGCAGTACGTC.

V and J are TRBV28 and TRBJ1-4, with no clear D. CDR3 length equals 16 residues. Trimming stripped 2 bases from V and 0 bases from J, with 10 bases between. From germline, CDR1 is MDHEN and CDR2 SYDVKM. The CDR3 spells CASSLSGPATNEKLFF. The DNA of the CDR3 is TGTGCCAGCAGTTTAAGCGGACCCGCAACTAATGAAAAACTGTTTTTT. The variable domain in full, completed from reference TRBV28 and TRBJ1-4, reads DVKVTQSSRYLVKRTGEKVFLECVQDMDHENMFWYRQDPGLGLRLIYFSYDVKMKEKGDIPEGYSVSREKKERFSLILESASTNQTSMYLCASSLSGPATNEKLFFGSGTQLSVL.

The chain uses TRBV30 and TRBJ2-7; D is perhaps TRBD1 (6 bases). Germline loops: CDR1 GTSNPN, CDR2 SVGIG (reference sequence). The CDR3 has 14 amino acids. V lost 0 bases to trimming and J lost 2 bases, with 11 bases between them. CDR3: CAWSVGTPPYEQYV. The CDR3, as DNA: TGTGCCTGGAGTGTAGGGACACCCCCCTACGAGCAGTACGTC.

The genes are TRBV5-5 and TRBJ1-6; D is undetermined. Germline CDR1 reads SGHKS; CDR2 reads YYEKEE (reference sequence). V was cut by 4 bases and J by 9 bases, with 17 bases left in between. There are 15 residues in the CDR3. The CDR3 is CASSEDSFFGSPLHF. DNA of the CDR3: TGTGCCAGCAGCGAGGACTCATTTTTTGGTTCACCCCTCCACTTT.